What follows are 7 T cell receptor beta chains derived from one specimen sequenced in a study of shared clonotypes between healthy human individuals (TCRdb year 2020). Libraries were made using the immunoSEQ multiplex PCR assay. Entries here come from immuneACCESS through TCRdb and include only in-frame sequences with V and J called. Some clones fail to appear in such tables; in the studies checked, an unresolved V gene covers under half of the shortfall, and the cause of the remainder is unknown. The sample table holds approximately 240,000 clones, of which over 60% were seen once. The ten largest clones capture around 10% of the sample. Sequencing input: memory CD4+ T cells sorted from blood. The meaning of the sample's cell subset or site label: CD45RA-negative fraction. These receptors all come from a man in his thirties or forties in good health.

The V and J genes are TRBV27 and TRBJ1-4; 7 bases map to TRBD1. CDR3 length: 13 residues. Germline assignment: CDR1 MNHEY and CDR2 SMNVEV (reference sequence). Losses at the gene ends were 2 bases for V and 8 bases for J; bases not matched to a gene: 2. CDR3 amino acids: CASSLRGREKLFF. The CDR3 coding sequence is TGTGCCAGCAGTTTAAGGGGGCGCGAAAAACTGTTTTTT.

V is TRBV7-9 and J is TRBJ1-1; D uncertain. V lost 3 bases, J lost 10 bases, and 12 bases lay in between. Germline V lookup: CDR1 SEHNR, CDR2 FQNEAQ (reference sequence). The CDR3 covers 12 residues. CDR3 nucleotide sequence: TGTGCCAGCAGCTTGATGAGTAGTGGAGCTTTCTTT. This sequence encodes CASSLMSSGAFF. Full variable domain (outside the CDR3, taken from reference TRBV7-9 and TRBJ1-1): DTGVSQNPRHKITKRGQNVTFRCDPISEHNRLYWYRQTLGQGPEFLTYFQNEAQLEKSRLLSDRFSAERPKGSFSTLEIQRTEQGDSAMYLCASSLMSSGAFFGQGTRLTVV.

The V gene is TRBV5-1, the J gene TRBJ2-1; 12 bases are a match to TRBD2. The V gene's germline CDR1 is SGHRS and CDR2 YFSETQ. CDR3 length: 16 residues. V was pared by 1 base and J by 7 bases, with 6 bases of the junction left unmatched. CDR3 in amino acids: CASSLPLAGGRNEQFF. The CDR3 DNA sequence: TGCGCCAGCAGCTTGCCTCTAGCGGGAGGGCGGAATGAGCAGTTCTTC. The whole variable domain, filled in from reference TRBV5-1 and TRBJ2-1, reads KAGVTQTPRYLIKTRGQQVTLSCSPISGHRSVSWYQQTPGQGLQFLFEYFSETQRNKGNFPGRFSGRQFSNSRSEMNVSTLELGDSALYLCASSLPLAGGRNEQFFGPGTRLTVL.

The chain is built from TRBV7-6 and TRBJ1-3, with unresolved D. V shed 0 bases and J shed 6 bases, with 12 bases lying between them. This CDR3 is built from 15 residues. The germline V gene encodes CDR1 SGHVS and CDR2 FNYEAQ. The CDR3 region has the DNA TGTGCCAGCAGCTTAGCTCCAGGAAGGCTAAACACCATATATTTT. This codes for CASSLAPGRLNTIYF.

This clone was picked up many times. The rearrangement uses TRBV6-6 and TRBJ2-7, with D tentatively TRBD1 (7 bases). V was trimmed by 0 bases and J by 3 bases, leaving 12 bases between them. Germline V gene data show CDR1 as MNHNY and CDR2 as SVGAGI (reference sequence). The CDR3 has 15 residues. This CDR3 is CASSYSGQGGYEQYF. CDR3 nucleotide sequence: TGTGCCAGCAGTTACTCAGGGCAGGGGGGCTACGAGCAGTACTTC.

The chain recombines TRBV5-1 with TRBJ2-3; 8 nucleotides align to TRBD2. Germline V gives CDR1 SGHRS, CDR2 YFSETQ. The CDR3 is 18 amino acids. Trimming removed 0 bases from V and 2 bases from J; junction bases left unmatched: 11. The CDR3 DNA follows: TGCGCCAGCAGCTTGGTAATAGGGAGCGGGAGTGTCACAGATACGCAGTATTTT. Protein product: CASSLVIGSGSVTDTQYF.

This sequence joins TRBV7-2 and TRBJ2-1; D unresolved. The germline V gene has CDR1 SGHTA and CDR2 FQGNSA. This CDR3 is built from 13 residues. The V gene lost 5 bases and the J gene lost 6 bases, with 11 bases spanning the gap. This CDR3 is CASSHGRSNEQFF. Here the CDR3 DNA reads TGTGCCAGCAGCCACGGGCGGTCCAATGAGCAGTTCTTC.